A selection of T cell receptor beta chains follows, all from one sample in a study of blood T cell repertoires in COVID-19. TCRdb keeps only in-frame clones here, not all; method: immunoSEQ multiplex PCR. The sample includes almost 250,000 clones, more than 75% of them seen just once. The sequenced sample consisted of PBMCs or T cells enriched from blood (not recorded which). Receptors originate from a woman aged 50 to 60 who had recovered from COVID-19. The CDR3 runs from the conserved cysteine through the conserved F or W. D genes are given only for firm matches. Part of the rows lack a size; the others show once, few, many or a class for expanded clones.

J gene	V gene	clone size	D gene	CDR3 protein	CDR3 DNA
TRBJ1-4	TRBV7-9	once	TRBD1	CASSATGWTGGASVEKLFF	TGTGCCAGCAGCGCGACCGGTTGGACAGGGGGCGCTTCGGTTGAAAAACTGTTTTTT
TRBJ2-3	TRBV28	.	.	CASSSIAEASTDTQYF	TGTGCCAGCAGCTCAATAGCGGAGGCAAGCACAGATACGCAGTATTTT
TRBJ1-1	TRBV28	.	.	CASSLSESGAFF	TGTGCCAGCAGTTTATCCGAATCAGGAGCTTTCTTT
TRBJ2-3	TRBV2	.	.	CASSELVTGTQYF	TGTGCCAGCAGCGAACTAGTTACTGGTACGCAGTATTTT
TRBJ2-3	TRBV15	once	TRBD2	CATGSLGGADTQYF	TGTGCCACCGGGAGCCTGGGAGGGGCGGATACGCAGTATTTT
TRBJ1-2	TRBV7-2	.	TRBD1	CASSLGMGQGDYGYTF	TGTGCCAGCAGCTTAGGGATGGGACAGGGGGACTATGGCTACACCTTC
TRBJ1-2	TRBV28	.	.	CASSLSFTTGEGGYTF	TGTGCCAGCAGTTTATCCTTCACCACGGGGGAGGGTGGCTACACCTTC
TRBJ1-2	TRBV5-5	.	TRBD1	CASTRRGGPIYGYTF	TGTGCCAGCACCCGGCGAGGGGGCCCCATCTATGGCTACACCTTC
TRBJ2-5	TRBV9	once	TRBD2	CASSVLAGGQETQYF	TGTGCCAGCAGCGTCCTAGCGGGAGGTCAAGAGACCCAGTACTTC
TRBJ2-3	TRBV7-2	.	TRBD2	CASSLRLAGTSTDTQYF	TGTGCCAGCAGCTTACGACTAGCGGGAACTAGCACAGATACGCAGTATTTT
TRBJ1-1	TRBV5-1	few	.	CASSVDGNTEAFF	TGCGCCAGCAGCGTGGACGGTAACACTGAAGCTTTCTTT
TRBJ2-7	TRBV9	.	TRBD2	CASSGLAGGPYEQYF	TGTGCCAGCAGCGGTCTAGCGGGCGGGCCCTACGAGCAGTACTTC
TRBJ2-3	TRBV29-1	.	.	CSVEERGSTDTQYF	TGCAGCGTTGAAGAAAGGGGATCGACAGATACGCAGTATTTT
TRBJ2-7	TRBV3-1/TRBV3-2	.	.	CASSFWLAYEQYF	TGTGCCAGCAGCTTCTGGCTAGCCTACGAGCAGTACTTC
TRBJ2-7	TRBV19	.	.	CASSSGTRRVGVEQVF	TGTGCCAGTAGTTCCGGCACTAGGCGGGTCGGTGTCGAGCAAGTCTTC
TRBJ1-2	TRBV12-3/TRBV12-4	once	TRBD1	CASSLQGAYGYTF	TGTGCCAGCAGTTTACAGGGGGCCTATGGCTACACCTTC
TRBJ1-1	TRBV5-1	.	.	CASTQGNSAFF	TGCGCCAGCACTCAGGGAAATTCAGCTTTCTTT
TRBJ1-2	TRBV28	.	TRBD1	CASSLPGLTGLGYGYTF	TGTGCCAGCAGCCTTCCTGGGTTGACAGGGTTAGGTTATGGCTACACCTTC
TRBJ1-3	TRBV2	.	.	CASSEEGNTIYF	TGTGCCAGCAGTGAGGAGGGAAACACCATATATTTT
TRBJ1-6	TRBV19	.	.	CASSITSGTTNSPLHF	TGTGCCAGTAGTATTACCTCCGGGACAACTAATTCACCCCTCCACTTT
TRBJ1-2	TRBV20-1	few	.	CSASQSAGSTNYGYTF	TGCAGTGCTAGTCAGAGTGCAGGTTCTACTAACTATGGCTACACCTTC
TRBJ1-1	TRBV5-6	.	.	CASSSPQGPGTEAFF	TGTGCCAGCAGTTCTCCCCAGGGGCCGGGCACTGAAGCTTTCTTT
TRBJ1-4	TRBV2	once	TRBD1	CASRIPRDRREKLFF	TGTGCCAGCAGAATACCCCGGGACAGACGCGAAAAACTGTTTTTT
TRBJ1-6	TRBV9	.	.	CASSVGTVGNSPLHF	TGTGCCAGCAGCGTAGGGACAGTAGGGAATTCACCCCTCCACTTT